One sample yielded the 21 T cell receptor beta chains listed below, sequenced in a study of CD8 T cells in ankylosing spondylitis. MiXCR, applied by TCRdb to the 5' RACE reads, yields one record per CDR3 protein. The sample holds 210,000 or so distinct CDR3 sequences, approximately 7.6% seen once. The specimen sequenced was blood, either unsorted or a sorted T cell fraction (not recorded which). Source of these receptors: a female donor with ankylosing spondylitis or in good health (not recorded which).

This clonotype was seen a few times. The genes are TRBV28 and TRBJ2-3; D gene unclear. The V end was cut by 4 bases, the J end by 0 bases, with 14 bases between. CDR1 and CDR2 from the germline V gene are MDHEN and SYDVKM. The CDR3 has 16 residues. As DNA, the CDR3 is TGTGCCAGCAGTTCCCTGACGGTTACTAGCACAGATACGCAGTATTTT. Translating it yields CASSSLTVTSTDTQYF.

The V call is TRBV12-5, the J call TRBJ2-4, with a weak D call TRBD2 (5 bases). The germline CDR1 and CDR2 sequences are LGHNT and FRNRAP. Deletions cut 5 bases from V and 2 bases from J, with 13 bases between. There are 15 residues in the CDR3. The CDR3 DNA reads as TGTGCTAGTGGTCAACCAAGCGGTACCAAAAACATTCAGTACTTC. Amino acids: CASGQPSGTKNIQYF.

CDR3 nucleotides: TGTGCCAGCAGCGTGGACGGGACGGGGCCCCAGCATTTT. Encoded protein: CASSVDGTGPQHF. The V call is TRBV28, the J call TRBJ1-5; weak D call: TRBD1 (5 bases). Germline CDR1 MDHEN, CDR2 SYDVKM. The CDR3 loop spans 13 amino acids. The V and J ends lost 6 bases and 9 bases respectively, with 15 bases between them.

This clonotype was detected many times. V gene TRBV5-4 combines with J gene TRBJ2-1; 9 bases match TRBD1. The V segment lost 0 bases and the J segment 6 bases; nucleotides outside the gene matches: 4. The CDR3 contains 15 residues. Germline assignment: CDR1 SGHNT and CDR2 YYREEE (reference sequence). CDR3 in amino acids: CASSLAGTGINEQFF. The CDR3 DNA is TGTGCCAGCAGCTTGGCCGGGACAGGGATCAATGAGCAGTTCTTC.

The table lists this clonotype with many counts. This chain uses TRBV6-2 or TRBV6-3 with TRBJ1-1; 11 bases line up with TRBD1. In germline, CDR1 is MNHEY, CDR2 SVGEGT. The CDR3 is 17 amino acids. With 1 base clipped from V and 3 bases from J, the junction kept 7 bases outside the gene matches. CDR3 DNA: TGTGCCAGCAGTTACTTCCTGGACAGGGGGCGAGACACTGAAGCTTTCTTT. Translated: CASSYFLDRGRDTEAFF.

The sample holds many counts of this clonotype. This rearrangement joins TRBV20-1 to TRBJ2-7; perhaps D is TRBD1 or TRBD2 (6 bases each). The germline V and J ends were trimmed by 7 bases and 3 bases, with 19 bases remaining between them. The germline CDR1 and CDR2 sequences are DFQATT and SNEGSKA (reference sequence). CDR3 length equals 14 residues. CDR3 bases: TGCAGTGGAGGGGGGTGGAGGCTCAACTACGAGCAGTACTTC. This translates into CSGGGWRLNYEQYF.

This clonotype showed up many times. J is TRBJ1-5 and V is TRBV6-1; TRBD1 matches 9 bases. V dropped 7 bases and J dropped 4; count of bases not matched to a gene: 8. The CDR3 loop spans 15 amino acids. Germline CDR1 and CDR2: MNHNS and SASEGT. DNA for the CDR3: TGTGCCAGCACACCGGGACAGGGTAAGAATCAGCCCCAGCATTTT. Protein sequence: CASTPGQGKNQPQHF.

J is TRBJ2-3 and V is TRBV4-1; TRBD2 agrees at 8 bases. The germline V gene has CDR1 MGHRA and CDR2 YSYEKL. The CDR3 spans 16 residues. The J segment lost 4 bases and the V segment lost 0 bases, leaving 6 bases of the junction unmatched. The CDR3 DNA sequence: TGCGCCAGCAGCCAAGAGAATCGGGAGGGATCAGATACGCAGTATTTT. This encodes CASSQENREGSDTQYF.

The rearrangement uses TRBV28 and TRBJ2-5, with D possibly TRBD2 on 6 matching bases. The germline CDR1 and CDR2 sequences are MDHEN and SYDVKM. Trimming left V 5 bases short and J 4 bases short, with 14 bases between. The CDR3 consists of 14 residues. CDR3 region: CASSPGGAIETQYF. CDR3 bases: TGTGCCAGCAGTCCCGGAGGGGCGATAGAGACCCAGTACTTC.

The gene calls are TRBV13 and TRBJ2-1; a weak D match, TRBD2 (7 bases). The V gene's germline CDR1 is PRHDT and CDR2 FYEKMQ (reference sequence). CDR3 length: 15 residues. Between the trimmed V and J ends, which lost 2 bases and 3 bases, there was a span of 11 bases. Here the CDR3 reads CASSLNREGYNEQFF. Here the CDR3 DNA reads TGTGCCAGCAGCTTAAACAGGGAGGGCTACAATGAGCAGTTCTTC.

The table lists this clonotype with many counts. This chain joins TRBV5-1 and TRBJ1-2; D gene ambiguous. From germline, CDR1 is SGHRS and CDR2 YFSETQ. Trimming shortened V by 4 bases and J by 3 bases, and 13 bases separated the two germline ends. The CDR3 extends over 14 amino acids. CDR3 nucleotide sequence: TGCGCCAGCAGCCCATCACAAAACTACTATGGCTACACCTTC. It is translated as CASSPSQNYYGYTF.

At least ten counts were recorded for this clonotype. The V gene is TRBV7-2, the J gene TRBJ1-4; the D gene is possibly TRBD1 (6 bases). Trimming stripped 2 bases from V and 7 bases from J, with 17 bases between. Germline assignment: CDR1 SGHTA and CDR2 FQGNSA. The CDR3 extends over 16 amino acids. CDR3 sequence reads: CASSLRKTGVGEKLFF. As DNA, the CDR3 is TGTGCCAGCAGCTTACGGAAGACAGGAGTTGGTGAAAAACTGTTTTTT.

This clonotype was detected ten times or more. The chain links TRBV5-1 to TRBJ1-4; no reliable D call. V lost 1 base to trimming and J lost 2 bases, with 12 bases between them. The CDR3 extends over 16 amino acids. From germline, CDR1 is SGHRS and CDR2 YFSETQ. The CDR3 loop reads CASSLLGSRTNEKLFF. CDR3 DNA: TGCGCCAGCAGCTTGCTGGGGTCCCGGACTAATGAAAAACTGTTTTTT.

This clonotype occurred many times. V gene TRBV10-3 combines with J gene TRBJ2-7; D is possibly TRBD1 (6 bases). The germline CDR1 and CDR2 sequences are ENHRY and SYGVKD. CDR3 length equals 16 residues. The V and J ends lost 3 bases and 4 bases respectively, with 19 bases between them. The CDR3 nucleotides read TGTGCCATCAGTGATTCCGCCGGGACAAAACTTTACGAGCAGTACTTC. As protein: CAISDSAGTKLYEQYF.

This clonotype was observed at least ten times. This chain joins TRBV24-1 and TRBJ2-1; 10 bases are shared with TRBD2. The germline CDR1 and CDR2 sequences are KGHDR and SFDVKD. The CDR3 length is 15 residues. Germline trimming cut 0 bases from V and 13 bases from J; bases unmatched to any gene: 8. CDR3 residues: CATSDLRTSGVPQFF. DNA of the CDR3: TGTGCCACCAGTGATTTGCGCACTAGCGGGGTGCCTCAGTTCTTC.

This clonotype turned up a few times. CDR3 sequence reads: CASSSPTGLSTEAFF. The CDR3 coding sequence is TGTGCCAGCAGCTCTCCTACAGGGCTAAGTACTGAAGCTTTCTTT. The chain carries TRBV7-9 and TRBJ1-1, with a possible D match to TRBD1 (6 bases). The ends were cut back, 4 bases at V and 5 bases at J, with 17 bases in the middle. Germline V gene data show CDR1 as SEHNR and CDR2 as FQNEAQ (reference sequence). The CDR3 covers 15 residues.

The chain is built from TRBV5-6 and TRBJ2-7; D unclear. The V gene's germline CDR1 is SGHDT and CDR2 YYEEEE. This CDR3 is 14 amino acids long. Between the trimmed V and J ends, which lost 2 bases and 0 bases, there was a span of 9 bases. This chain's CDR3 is CASSFLGNSYEQYF. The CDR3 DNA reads TGTGCCAGCAGCTTTCTGGGAAACTCCTACGAGCAGTACTTC.

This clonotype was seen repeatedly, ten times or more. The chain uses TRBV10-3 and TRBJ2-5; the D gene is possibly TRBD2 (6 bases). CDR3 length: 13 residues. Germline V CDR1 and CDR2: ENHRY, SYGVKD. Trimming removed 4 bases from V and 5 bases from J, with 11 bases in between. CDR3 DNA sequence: TGTGCCATCAGTGTAGGAGGGGTGGAGACCCAGTACTTC. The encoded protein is CAISVGGVETQYF.

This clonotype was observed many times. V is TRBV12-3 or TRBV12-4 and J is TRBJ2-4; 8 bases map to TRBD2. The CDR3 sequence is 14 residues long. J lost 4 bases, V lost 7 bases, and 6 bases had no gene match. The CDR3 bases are TGTGCCAGCACCCCTGGGACTAGGAAAAACATTCAGTACTTC. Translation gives CASTPGTRKNIQYF.

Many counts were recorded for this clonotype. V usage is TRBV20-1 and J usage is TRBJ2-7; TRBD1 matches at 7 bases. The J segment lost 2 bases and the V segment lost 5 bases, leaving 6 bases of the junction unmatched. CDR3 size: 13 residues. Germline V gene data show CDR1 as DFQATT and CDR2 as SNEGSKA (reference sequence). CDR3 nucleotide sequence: TGCAGTGCTTACCCCGACAGGGCCTACGAGCAGTACTTC. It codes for CSAYPDRAYEQYF.

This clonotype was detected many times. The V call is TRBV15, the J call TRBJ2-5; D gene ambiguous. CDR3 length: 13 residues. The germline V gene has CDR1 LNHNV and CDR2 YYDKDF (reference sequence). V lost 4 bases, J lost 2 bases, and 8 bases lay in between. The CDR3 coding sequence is TGTGCCACCAGCAAACTCTTACAAGAGACCCAGTACTTC. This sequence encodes CATSKLLQETQYF.